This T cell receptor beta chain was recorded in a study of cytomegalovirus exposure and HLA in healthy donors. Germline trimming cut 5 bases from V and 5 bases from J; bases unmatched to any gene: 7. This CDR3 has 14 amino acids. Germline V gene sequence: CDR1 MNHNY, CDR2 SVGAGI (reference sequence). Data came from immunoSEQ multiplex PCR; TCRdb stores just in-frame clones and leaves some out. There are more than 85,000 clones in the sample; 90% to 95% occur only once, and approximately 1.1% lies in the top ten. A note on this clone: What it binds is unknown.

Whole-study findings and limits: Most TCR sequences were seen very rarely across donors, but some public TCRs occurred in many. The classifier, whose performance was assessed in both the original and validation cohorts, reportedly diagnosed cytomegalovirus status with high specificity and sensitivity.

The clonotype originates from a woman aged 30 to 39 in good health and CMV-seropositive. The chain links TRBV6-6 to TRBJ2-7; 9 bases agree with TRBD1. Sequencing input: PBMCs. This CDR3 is CASSLGQGPNEQYF. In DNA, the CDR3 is TGTGCCAGCAGTCTGGGACAGGGACCCAACGAGCAGTACTTC.